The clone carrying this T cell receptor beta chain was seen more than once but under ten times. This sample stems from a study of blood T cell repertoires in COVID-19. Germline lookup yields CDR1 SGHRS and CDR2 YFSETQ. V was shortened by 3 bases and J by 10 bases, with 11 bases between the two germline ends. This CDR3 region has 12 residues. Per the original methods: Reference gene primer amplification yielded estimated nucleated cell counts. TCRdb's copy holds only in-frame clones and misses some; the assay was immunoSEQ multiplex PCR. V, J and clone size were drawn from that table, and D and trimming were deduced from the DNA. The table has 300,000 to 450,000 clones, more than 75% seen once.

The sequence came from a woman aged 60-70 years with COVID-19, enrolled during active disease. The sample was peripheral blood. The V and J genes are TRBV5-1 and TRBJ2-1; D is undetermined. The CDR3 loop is CASSSRSDEQFF. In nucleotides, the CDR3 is TGCGCCAGCAGCTCAAGGAGCGACGAGCAGTTCTTC.